The clone carrying this T cell receptor beta chain was counted only a few times. Its antigen is unknown. Sequencing used immunoSEQ multiplex PCR; TCRdb keeps in-frame clones, though not all of them. The data contain around 35,000 clones, 75% to 90% of them singletons. This sample is drawn from a study of T cells in narcolepsy. Overall study context: Enrolled donors included narcolepsy type 1 or type 2 patients and healthy controls. Study observations and caveats: Comparing one patient's CSF and blood CD4+ clonotypes highlighted HCRT- and TRIB2-specific autoreactive clonotypes.

This CDR3 is 17 amino acids long. Per the germline V gene, CDR1 is MNHEY and CDR2 is SMNVEV (reference sequence). V dropped 5 bases and J dropped 2 bases, with 18 bases sitting between them. The chain is built from TRBV27 and TRBJ1-4; the D is unclear. Sequenced input: CD45RA- memory CD4+ T cells from PBMCs. The receptor comes from a human donor with narcolepsy. The CDR3 region is CASSPPFEASTNEKLFF. The CDR3 coding sequence is TGTGCCAGCAGTCCACCGTTCGAGGCCTCCACTAATGAAAAACTGTTTTTT.